A selection of T cell receptor beta chains follows, all from one sample in a study of control samples from healthy donors and cancer patients. Clones were sequenced by immunoSEQ multiplex PCR, and TCRdb holds only the in-frame ones, with some missing. Seen here are around 57,000 clones, less than 95% observed once, and the top ten hold 0.8% to 1%. Material for sequencing was PBMCs. Source of these receptors: a man aged 25 to 45 with colorectal cancer. Both conserved end residues are part of each CDR3. Clone sizes are given selectively: once, few, many, or a class where the clone is expanded.

v_gene: TRBV5-1; j_gene: TRBJ1-1; abundance: NA; CDR3aa: CASSSKPAPSWDRGLGGDTEAFF
v_gene: TRBV25-1; j_gene: TRBJ1-3; abundance: NA; CDR3aa: CASSESTGEWVNTIYF
v_gene: TRBV19; j_gene: TRBJ1-1; abundance: NA; CDR3aa: CASSMNTRGPAAFF
v_gene: TRBV6-6; j_gene: TRBJ2-1; abundance: NA; CDR3aa: CASSYPGLVRPGEQFF
v_gene: TRBV6-6; j_gene: TRBJ1-2; abundance: NA; CDR3aa: CASSPTGGRRGGYGYTF
v_gene: TRBV7-2; j_gene: TRBJ1-1; abundance: NA; CDR3aa: CASSAGQLYTEAFF
v_gene: TRBV6-2/TRBV6-3; j_gene: TRBJ2-7; abundance: NA; CDR3aa: CASSYIKRGGVDYEQYF
v_gene: TRBV4-1; j_gene: TRBJ2-3; abundance: NA; CDR3aa: CASSPKEGRTSGTDRSTDTQYF
v_gene: TRBV7-2; j_gene: TRBJ1-4; abundance: NA; CDR3aa: CASSAGTGRIEKLFF
v_gene: TRBV27; j_gene: TRBJ1-5; abundance: NA; CDR3aa: CASRKLPGQGNQPQHF
v_gene: TRBV7-9; j_gene: TRBJ2-6; abundance: NA; CDR3aa: CASIKKASGTGPFSGANVLTF
v_gene: TRBV7-6; j_gene: TRBJ2-2; abundance: NA; CDR3aa: CASSLTSGGAGELFF
v_gene: TRBV4-1; j_gene: TRBJ1-2; abundance: NA; CDR3aa: CASSRLQGAYGYTF
v_gene: TRBV7-6; j_gene: TRBJ1-2; abundance: few; CDR3aa: CASSPNGPGVLGYTF
v_gene: TRBV5-4; j_gene: TRBJ2-3; abundance: NA; CDR3aa: CASGLGGSTDTQYF
v_gene: TRBV10-3; j_gene: TRBJ1-1; abundance: NA; CDR3aa: CAISQLPGTENTEAFF
v_gene: TRBV5-4; j_gene: TRBJ2-1; abundance: once; CDR3aa: CASSLAPGQGYNEQFF
v_gene: TRBV6-1; j_gene: TRBJ2-1; abundance: NA; CDR3aa: CASSEVRGGAYNEQFF
v_gene: TRBV6-6; j_gene: TRBJ2-1; abundance: NA; CDR3aa: CASSYSDISGREQFF
v_gene: TRBV6-6; j_gene: TRBJ1-2; abundance: NA; CDR3aa: CASSLTNRANYGYTF
v_gene: TRBV7-8; j_gene: TRBJ2-1; abundance: NA; CDR3aa: CASSTRDRAYSPRPYNEQFF
v_gene: TRBV14; j_gene: TRBJ1-2; abundance: NA; CDR3aa: CASSQANYGYTF
v_gene: TRBV3-1/TRBV3-2; j_gene: TRBJ1-2; abundance: NA; CDR3aa: CASSQLTGAGYTF
v_gene: TRBV10-3; j_gene: TRBJ1-5; abundance: NA; CDR3aa: CAISEGLPQGDQPQHF
v_gene: TRBV11-2; j_gene: TRBJ2-5; abundance: NA; CDR3aa: CASSLDPLLADQETQYF
v_gene: TRBV6-1; j_gene: TRBJ1-3; abundance: NA; CDR3aa: CASSEARGPGNTIYF
v_gene: TRBV29-1; j_gene: TRBJ2-2; abundance: NA; CDR3aa: CSGRGGGTGELFF
v_gene: TRBV27; j_gene: TRBJ1-6; abundance: NA; CDR3aa: CASSPRAGIVSSYNSPLHF
v_gene: TRBV10-2; j_gene: TRBJ1-2; abundance: NA; CDR3aa: CASSDSTGAYGYTF
v_gene: TRBV7-9; j_gene: TRBJ2-2; abundance: NA; CDR3aa: CASSLAYGGLSGELFF
v_gene: TRBV30; j_gene: TRBJ1-2; abundance: NA; CDR3aa: CAWRAGTGYTF